This T cell receptor (beta chain) was sequenced for a study of T cell repertoires in cytomegalovirus infection. Study context: Recently identified HLA-C-restricted CMV epitopes were among the peptides used. Based on public TCR beta signatures, there were indications of CMV infection and of a matching HLA type.

The V and J ends lost 6 bases and 4 bases respectively, with 16 bases between them. The CDR3 runs to 14 residues. The germline gives CDR1 DFQATT, CDR2 SNEGSKA (reference sequence). Study-level findings and limits: Identification of carriers of CMV plus the relevant HLA was performed using cumulative public TCR beta family frequency. CMV-specific HLA-C-restricted TCR beta clonotypes dominated the ex vivo response.

Remarks on this clonotype: Antigen: not known.

TCRdb reanalysed the reads using MiXCR and keeps one entry per CDR3 protein. The sample carries roughly 990,000 distinct CDR3 sequences, about a third recorded once. This TCR derives from a human donor in good health (CMV status not recorded). Some clones in this sample may be carry-over from other donors' samples. The material was cultured CD8+ T cells from PBMCs, obtained from culture after CMV antigen stimulation. The chain employs TRBV20-1 and TRBJ2-1; D is possibly TRBD1 (6 bases). CDR3 DNA sequence: TGCAGTGCAAATACCGGGACACCTTACAATGAGCAGTTCTTC. Amino acids: CSANTGTPYNEQFF.